This T cell receptor (beta chain) was obtained from a study of T cells after yellow fever vaccination. The wider study: Those fractions that held only low numbers of cells were prepared using the SMART-Seq v4 Ultra Low Input RNA kit. Whole-study findings and limits: Clonotypes appearing in both CD4 and CD8 compartments existed, and their share was small.

In its sample, this clonotype was seen a few times. Its antigen is currently unknown. TCRdb recomputed calls from the 5' RACE reads with MiXCR, one row per CDR3 protein. Among 500,000 to 650,000 distinct CDR3 sequences listed, approximately 13% were seen once. Germline CDR1 is ENHRY and CDR2 is SYGVKD. This CDR3 has 15 residues. The junction had 8 bases not matched to a gene; V was cut back by 3 bases and J by 4 bases. V gene TRBV10-3 combines with J gene TRBJ2-5; 7 positions agree with TRBD1. The origin of this receptor is a man younger than 45 who received the YFV17D yellow fever vaccine. The material was PBMCs, obtained on the day of the yellow fever booster vaccination. The CDR3 nucleotides read TGTGCCATCAGTGATTGGGGCAGGGGGAGAGAGACCCAGTACTTC. This encodes CAISDWGRGRETQYF.